A selection of T cell receptor beta chains follows, all from one sample in a study of post-analysis software for immune sequencing data. One entry per CDR3 protein results from TCRdb running MiXCR on the PCR reads. The sample has about 560,000 distinct CDR3 sequences, roughly 47% seen once. The sample consisted of blood. Receptors were obtained from a girl aged 5-17 years with multiple sclerosis. CDR3s include the opening cysteine and the closing phenylalanine or tryptophan. D genes are given only for firm matches. Some rows have no size entry. The others give once, few or many, or a class for an expanded clone.

TGTGCCACCGAGGACAGGGTTAACCAGCCCCAGCATTTT	CATEDRVNQPQHF	TRBV19	TRBJ1-5	TRBD1	-
TGTGCCAGCAGGGAGGACAGGGCGGATGGCTACACCTTC	CASREDRADGYTF	TRBV12-3/TRBV12-4	TRBJ1-2	TRBD1	-
TGTGCCAGCAGTTCCCAAGACAGGGATTATAGCAATCAGCCCCAGCATTTT	CASSSQDRDYSNQPQHF	TRBV12-3/TRBV12-4	TRBJ1-5	TRBD1	-
TGTGCCAGCAGCTTAGGACTAGTAGCAGGAGATACGCAGTATTTT	CASSLGLVAGDTQYF	TRBV7-2	TRBJ2-3	-	-
TGCAGTGCTAGCTCTTCATACGAGACCCAGTACTTC	CSASSSYETQYF	TRBV20-1	TRBJ2-5	-	-
TGCGCCAGCAGCTTGGGGACGAGCGAAAAACTGTTTTTT	CASSLGTSEKLFF	TRBV5-1	TRBJ1-4	-	once
TGTGCCAGCAGCTTAGCGCCGGGCGAAACCTACAATGAGCAGTTCTTC	CASSLAPGETYNEQFF	TRBV7-9	TRBJ2-1	-	-
TGTGCCAGCTCACCATCCGGGGCCTACGAGCAGTACTTC	CASSPSGAYEQYF	TRBV18	TRBJ2-7	-	-
TGCAGTGCTAGTACCCAGGGAATCAGGCAGCCCCAGCATTTT	CSASTQGIRQPQHF	TRBV20-1	TRBJ1-5	-	few
TGCGCCAGCAGCCAAACAGCAGGAATGGGGACTGAAGCTTTCTTT	CASSQTAGMGTEAFF	TRBV4-1	TRBJ1-1	-	-
TGCGGCGTTGTAGATTGGGGGGCGACGCAGGAGCAGTACTTC	CGVVDWGATQEQYF	TRBV29-1	TRBJ2-7	-	-
TGTGCCATCAGTGATAGGGGCTACGAGCAGTACTTC	CAISDRGYEQYF	TRBV10-3	TRBJ2-7	-	few
TGCAGTGGAGGCGGGCCTAGAAGCTCCTACGAGCAGTACTTC	CSGGGPRSSYEQYF	TRBV20-1	TRBJ2-7	-	-
TGTGCCAGCAGCAGAGGGGACAGGGGCACAGATACGCAGTATTTT	CASSRGDRGTDTQYF	TRBV7-9	TRBJ2-3	TRBD1	-
TGTGCCACCAGTGATTCCCCCGGCTATGAGCAGTTCTTC	CATSDSPGYEQFF	TRBV24-1	TRBJ2-1	-	-
TGTGCCATCAGTGGTGGGGGACAGACCCCTTCTTTTAGAAATGGCTACACCTTC	CAISGGGQTPSFRNGYTF	TRBV10-3	TRBJ1-2	TRBD1	-
TGCAGCGTTCGGGACAGGGCGAATGAGCAGTTCTTC	CSVRDRANEQFF	TRBV29-1	TRBJ2-1	TRBD1	few
TGCAGCGTTGCGTTGACAGGGGATGAAAAACTGTTTTTT	CSVALTGDEKLFF	TRBV29-1	TRBJ1-4	TRBD1	-
TGTGCCAGCAGTTTAGAAGGGGGCGGGACTGAAGCTTTCTTT	CASSLEGGGTEAFF	TRBV5-1	TRBJ1-1	TRBD1	-
TGCAGCGTGCGGTCGGGTTACTCTGGGGCCAACGTCCTGACTTTC	CSVRSGYSGANVLTF	TRBV29-1	TRBJ2-6	-	-
TGTGCCGCGCGTAGCGGGGTTCAAGAGACCCAGTACTTC	CAARSGVQETQYF	TRBV10-3	TRBJ2-5	TRBD2	-